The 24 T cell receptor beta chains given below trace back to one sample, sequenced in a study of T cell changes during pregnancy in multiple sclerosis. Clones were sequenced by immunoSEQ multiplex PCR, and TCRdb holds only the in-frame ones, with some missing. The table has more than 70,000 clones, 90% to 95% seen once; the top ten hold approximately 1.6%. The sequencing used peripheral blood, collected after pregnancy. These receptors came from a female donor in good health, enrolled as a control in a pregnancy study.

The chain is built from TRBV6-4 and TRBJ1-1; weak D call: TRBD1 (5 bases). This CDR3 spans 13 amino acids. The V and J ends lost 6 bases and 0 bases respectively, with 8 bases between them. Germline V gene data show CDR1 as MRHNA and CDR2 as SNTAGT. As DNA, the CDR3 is TGTGCCAGCAGAGCAGGGTTGAACACTGAAGCTTTCTTT. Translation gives CASRAGLNTEAFF.

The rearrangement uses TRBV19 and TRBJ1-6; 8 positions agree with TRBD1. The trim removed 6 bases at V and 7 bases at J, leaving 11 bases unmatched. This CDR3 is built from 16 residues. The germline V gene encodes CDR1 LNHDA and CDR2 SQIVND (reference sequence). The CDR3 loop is CASRTPGTGLNSPLHF. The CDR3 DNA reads TGTGCCAGTAGAACACCCGGGACAGGATTAAATTCACCCCTCCACTTT.

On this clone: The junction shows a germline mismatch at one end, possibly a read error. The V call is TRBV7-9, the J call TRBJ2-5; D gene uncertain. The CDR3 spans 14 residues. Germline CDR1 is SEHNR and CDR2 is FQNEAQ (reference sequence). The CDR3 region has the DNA TGTGCCAGCAGCTTAGGGCAGGCCCAAGGGACCCAGTACTTC. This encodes CASSLGQAQGTQYF.

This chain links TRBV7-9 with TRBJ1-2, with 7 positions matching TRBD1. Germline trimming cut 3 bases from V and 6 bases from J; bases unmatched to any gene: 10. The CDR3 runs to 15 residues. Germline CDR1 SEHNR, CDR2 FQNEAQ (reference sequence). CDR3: CASSFNPKGGDGYTF. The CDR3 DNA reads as TGTGCCAGCAGCTTTAACCCGAAAGGGGGCGATGGCTACACCTTC.

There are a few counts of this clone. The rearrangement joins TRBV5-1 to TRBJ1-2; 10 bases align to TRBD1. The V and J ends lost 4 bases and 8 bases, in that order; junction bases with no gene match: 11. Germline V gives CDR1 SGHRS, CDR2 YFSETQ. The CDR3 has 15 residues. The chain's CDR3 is CASSASGTGDGGYTF. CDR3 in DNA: TGCGCCAGCAGCGCGTCCGGGACAGGGGATGGGGGCTACACCTTC.

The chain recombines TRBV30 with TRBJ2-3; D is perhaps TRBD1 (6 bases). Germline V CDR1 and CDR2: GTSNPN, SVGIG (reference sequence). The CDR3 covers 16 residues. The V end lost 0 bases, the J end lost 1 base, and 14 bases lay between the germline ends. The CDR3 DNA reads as TGTGCCTGGAGTGTAGTGGGGGCGGGCGGCACAGATACGCAGTATTTT. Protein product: CAWSVVGAGGTDTQYF.

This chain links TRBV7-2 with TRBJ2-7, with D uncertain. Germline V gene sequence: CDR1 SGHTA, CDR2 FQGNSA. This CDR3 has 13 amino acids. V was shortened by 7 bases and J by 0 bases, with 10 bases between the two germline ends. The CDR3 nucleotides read TGTGCCAGCATCCCCCCTAGCTCCTACGAGCAGTACTTC. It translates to CASIPPSSYEQYF. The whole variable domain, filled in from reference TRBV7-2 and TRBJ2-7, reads GAGVSQSPSNKVTEKGKDVELRCDPISGHTALYWYRQSLGQGLEFLIYFQGNSAPDKSGLPSDRFSAERTGGSVSTLTIQRTQQEDSAVYLCASIPPSSYEQYFGPGTRLTVT.

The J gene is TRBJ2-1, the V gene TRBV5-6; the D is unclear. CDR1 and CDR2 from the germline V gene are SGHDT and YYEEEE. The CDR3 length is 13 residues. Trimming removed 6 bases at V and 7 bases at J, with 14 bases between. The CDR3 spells CASTQSDMNEQFF. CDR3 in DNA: TGTGCCAGCACCCAAAGTGACATGAATGAGCAGTTCTTC.

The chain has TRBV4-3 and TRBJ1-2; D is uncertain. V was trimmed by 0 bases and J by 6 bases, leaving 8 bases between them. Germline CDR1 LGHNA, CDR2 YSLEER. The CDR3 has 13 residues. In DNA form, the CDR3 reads TGCGCCAGCAGCCAAGATGGGCGGGATGGCTACACCTTC. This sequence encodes CASSQDGRDGYTF.

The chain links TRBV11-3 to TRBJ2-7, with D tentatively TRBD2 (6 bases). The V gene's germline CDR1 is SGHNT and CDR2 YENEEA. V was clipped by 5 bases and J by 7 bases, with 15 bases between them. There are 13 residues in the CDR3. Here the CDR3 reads CASSNPPEGEQYF. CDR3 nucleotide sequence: TGTGCCAGCAGCAATCCCCCGGAGGGAGAGCAGTACTTC.

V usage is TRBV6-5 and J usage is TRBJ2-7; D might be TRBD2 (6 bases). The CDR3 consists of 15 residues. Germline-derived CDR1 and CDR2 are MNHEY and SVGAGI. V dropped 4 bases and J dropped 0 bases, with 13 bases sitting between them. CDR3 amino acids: CASSSPTTSSYEQYF. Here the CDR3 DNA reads TGTGCCAGCAGTTCCCCAACGACTAGCTCCTACGAGCAGTACTTC.

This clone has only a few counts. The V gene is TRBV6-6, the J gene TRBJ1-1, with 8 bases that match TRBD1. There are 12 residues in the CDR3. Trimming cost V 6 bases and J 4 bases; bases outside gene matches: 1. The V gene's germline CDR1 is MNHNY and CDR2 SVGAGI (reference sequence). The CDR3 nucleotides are TGTGCCAGCAGGGACAGGGTCACTGAAGCTTTCTTT. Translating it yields CASRDRVTEAFF.

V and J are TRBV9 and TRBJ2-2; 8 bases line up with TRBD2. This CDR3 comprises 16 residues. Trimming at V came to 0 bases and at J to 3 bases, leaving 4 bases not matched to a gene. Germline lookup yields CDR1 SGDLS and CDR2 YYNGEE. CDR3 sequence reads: CASSVGVGGDTGELFF. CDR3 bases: TGTGCCAGCAGCGTAGGCGTCGGGGGGGACACCGGGGAGCTGTTTTTT. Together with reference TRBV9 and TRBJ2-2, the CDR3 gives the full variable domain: DSGVTQTPKHLITATGQRVTLRCSPRSGDLSVYWYQQSLDQGLQFLIQYYNGEERAKGNILERFSAQQFPDLHSELNLSSLELGDSALYFCASSVGVGGDTGELFFGEGSRLTVL.

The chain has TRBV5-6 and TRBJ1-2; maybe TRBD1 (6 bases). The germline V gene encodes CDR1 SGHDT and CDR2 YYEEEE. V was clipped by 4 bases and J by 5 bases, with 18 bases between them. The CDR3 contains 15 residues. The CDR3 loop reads CASSHLSGGAYGYTF. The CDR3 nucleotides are TGTGCCAGCAGCCACTTGAGCGGGGGGGCTTATGGCTACACCTTC.

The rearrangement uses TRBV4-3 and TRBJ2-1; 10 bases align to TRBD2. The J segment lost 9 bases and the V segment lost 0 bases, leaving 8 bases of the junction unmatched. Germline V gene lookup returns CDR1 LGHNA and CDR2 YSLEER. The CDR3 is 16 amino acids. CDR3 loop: CASSQDPAGGPGEQFF. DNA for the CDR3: TGCGCCAGCAGCCAAGACCCAGCGGGGGGGCCTGGTGAGCAGTTCTTC.

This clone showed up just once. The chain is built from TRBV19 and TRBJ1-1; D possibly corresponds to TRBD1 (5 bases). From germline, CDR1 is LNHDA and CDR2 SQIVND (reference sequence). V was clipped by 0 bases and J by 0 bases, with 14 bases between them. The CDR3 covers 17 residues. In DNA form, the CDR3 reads TGTGCCAGTAGTATAGATAAAGTCGGCAGGGTGAACACTGAAGCTTTCTTT. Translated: CASSIDKVGRVNTEAFF.

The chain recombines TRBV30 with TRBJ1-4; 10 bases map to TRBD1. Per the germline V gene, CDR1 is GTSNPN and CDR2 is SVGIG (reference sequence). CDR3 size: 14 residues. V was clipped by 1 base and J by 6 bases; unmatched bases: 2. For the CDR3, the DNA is TGTGCCTGGAGTGGGGGACAGGGGTATGAAAAACTGTTTTTT. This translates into CAWSGGQGYEKLFF.

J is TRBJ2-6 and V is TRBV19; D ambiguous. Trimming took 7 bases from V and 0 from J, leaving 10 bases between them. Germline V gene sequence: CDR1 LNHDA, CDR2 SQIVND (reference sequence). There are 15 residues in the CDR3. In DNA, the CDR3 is TGTGCCAGTAACACCAGAAGCTCTGGGGCCAACGTCCTGACTTTC. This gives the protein CASNTRSSGANVLTF.

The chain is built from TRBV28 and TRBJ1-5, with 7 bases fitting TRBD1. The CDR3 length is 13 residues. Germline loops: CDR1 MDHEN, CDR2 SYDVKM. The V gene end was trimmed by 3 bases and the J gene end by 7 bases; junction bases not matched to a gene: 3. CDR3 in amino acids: CASSFQGGQPQHF. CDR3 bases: TGTGCCAGCAGTTTTCAGGGGGGCCAGCCCCAGCATTTT.

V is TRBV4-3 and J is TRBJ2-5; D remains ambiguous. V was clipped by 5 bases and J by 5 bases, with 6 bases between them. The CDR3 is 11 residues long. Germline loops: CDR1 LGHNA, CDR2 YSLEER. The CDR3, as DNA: TGCGCCAGCAGCTTCCGGGAGACCCAGTACTTC. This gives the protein CASSFRETQYF.

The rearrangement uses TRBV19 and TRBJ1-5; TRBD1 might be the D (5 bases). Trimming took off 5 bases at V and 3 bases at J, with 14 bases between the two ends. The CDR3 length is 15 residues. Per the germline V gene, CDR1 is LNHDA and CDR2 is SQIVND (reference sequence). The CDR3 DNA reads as TGTGCCAGTAGTTCCCCCGGGGACTTCAATCAGCCCCAGCATTTT. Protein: CASSSPGDFNQPQHF.

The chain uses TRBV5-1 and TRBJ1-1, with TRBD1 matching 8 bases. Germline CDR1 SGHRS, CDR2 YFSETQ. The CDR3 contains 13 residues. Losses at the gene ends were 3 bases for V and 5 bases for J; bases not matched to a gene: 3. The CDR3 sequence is CASSSRQGTEAFF. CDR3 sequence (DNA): TGCGCCAGCAGCTCTCGACAGGGGACTGAAGCTTTCTTT. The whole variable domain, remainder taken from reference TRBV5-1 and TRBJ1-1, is KAGVTQTPRYLIKTRGQQVTLSCSPISGHRSVSWYQQTPGQGLQFLFEYFSETQRNKGNFPGRFSGRQFSNSRSEMNVSTLELGDSALYLCASSSRQGTEAFFGQGTRLTVV.

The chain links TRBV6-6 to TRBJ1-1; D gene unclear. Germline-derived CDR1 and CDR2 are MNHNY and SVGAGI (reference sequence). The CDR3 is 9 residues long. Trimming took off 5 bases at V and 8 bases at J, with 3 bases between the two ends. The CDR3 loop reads CASSREAFF. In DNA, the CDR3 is TGTGCCAGCAGTCGGGAAGCTTTCTTT.

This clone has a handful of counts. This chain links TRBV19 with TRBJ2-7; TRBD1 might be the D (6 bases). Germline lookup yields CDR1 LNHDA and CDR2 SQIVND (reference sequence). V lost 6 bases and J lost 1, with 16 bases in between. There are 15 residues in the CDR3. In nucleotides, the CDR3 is TGTGCCAGTAGCCCCGCAGGGGCAACTTCCTACGAGCAGTACTTC. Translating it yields CASSPAGATSYEQYF.